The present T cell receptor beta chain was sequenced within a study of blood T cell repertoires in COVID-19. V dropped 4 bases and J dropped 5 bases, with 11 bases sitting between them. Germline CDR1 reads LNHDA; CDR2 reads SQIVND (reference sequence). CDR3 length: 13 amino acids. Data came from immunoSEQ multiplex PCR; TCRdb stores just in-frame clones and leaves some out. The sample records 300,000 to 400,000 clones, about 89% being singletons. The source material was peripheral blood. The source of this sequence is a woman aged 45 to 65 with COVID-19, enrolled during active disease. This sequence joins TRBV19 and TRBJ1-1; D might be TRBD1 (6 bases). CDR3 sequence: CASSKGVETEAFF. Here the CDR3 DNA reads TGTGCCAGTAGTAAGGGGGTAGAAACTGAAGCTTTCTTT.